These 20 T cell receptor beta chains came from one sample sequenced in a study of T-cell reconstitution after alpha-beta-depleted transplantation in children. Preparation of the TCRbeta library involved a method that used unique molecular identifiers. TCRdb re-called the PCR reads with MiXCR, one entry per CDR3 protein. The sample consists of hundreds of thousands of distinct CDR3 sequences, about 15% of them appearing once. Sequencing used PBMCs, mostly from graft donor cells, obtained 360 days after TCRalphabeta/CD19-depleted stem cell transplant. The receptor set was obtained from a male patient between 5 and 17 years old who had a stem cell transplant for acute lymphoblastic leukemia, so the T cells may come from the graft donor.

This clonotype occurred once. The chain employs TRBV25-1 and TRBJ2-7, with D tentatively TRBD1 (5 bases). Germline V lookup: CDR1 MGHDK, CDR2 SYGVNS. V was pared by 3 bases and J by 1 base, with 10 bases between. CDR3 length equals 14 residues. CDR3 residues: CASSDRQSSYEQYF. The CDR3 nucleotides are TGTGCCAGCAGTGACCGACAGTCGTCCTACGAGCAGTACTTC.

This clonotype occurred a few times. CDR3 in amino acids: CASSLTAPTRQGWSGNTIYF. The CDR3 bases are TGTGCCAGCAGCCTCACCGCCCCCACGCGACAGGGTTGGTCTGGAAACACCATATATTTT. The chain links TRBV7-9 to TRBJ1-3, with 7 bases lining up with TRBD1. The V gene's germline CDR1 is SEHNR and CDR2 FQNEAQ (reference sequence). The V and J ends lost 5 bases and 1 base, in that order; junction bases with no gene match: 20. The CDR3 is 20 residues long.

Here the CDR3 DNA reads TGCGCCAGCAGCCTGTACACCGGGACTAGCGGGAGTGGTTATGCCGGGGAGCTGTTTTTT. Residues: CASSLYTGTSGSGYAGELFF. The chain links TRBV4-1 to TRBJ2-2; 14 bases agree with TRBD2. This CDR3 contains 20 residues. Trimming took 4 bases from V and 6 from J; bases not matched to a gene: 16. Germline V gives CDR1 MGHRA, CDR2 YSYEKL.

DNA for the CDR3: TGCGCCAGCAGCTTGGGTCGGGAAAGTCAAGCGCAGTACTTC. Protein sequence: CASSLGRESQAQYF. The gene calls are TRBV5-1 and TRBJ2-7, with D perhaps matching TRBD2 (5 bases). Deletions cut 0 bases from V and 9 bases from J, with 16 bases between. Per the germline V gene, CDR1 is SGHRS and CDR2 is YFSETQ. CDR3 length: 14 residues.

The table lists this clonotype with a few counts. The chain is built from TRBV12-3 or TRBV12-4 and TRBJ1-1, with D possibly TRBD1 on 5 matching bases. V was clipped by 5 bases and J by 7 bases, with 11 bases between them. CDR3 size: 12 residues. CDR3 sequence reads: CASSPGVLEAFF. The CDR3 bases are TGTGCCAGCAGTCCGGGGGTCCTTGAAGCTTTCTTT.

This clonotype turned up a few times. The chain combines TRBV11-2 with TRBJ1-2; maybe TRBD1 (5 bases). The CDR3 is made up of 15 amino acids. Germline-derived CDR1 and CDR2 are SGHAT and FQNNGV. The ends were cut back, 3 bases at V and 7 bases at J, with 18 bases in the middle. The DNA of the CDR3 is TGTGCCAGCAGCTTCTGGGGCAGCCGGAAGGGTGGCTACACCTTC. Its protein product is CASSFWGSRKGGYTF.

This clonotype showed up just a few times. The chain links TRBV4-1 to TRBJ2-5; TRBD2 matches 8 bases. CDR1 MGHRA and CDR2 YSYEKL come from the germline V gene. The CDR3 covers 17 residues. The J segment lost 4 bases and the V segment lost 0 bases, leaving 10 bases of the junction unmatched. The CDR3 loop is CASSQEFGFAGGETQYF. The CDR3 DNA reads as TGCGCCAGCAGCCAAGAGTTCGGTTTCGCGGGAGGAGAGACCCAGTACTTC.

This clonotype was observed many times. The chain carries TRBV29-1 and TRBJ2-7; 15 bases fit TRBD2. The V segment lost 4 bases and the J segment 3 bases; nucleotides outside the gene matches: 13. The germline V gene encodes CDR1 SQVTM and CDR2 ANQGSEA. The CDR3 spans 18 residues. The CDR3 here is CSVVRQLPGLAGGYEQYF. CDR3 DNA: TGCAGCGTTGTCCGTCAGTTACCGGGACTAGCGGGAGGCTACGAGCAGTACTTC.

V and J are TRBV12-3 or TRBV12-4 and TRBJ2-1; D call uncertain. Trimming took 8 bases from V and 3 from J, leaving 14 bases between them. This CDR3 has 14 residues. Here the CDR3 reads CASLLDGIYNEQFF. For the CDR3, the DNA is TGTGCCAGCCTTTTGGACGGCATCTACAATGAGCAGTTCTTC.

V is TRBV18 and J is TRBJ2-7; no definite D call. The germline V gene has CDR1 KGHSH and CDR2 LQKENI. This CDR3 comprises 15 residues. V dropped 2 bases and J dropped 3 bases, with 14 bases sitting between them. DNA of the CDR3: TGTGCCAGCTCACCATATGGCGGCCCTGACTACGAGCAGTACTTC. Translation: CASSPYGGPDYEQYF.

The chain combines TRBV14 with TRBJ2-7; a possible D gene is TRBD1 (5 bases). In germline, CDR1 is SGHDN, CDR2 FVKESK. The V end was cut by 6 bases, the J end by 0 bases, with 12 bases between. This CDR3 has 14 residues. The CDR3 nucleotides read TGTGCCAGCAGACCAGACAGAATCTCCTACGAGCAGTACTTC. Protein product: CASRPDRISYEQYF.

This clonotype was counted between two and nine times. The CDR3 is CASSQDPRSNIQYF. CDR3 bases: TGCGCCAGCAGCCAAGACCCTAGGAGCAACATTCAGTACTTC. This chain joins TRBV4-1 and TRBJ2-4; D is unresolved. CDR1 is MGHRA, CDR2 YSYEKL, per germline. The CDR3 is 14 amino acids. Deletions cut 0 bases from V and 7 bases from J, with 10 bases between.

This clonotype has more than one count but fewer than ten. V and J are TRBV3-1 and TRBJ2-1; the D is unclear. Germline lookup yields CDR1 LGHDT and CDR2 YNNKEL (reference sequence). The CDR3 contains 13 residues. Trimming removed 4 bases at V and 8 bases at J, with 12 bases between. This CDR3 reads CASSRRLDDEQFF. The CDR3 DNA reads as TGTGCCAGCAGCCGAAGACTTGACGATGAGCAGTTCTTC.

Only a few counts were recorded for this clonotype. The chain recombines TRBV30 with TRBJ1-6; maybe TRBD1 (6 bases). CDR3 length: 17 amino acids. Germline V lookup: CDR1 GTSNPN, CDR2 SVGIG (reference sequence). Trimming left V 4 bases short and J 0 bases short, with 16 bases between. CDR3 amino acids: CAWTSHTGSSYNSPLHF. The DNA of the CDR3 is TGTGCCTGGACCTCCCACACAGGGAGCTCCTATAATTCACCCCTCCACTTT.

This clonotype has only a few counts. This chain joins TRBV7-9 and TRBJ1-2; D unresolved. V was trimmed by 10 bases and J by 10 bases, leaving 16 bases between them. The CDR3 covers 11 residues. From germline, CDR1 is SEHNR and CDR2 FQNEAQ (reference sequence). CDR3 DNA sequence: TGTGCCATCCTCTACCAAGCAGACTACACCTTC. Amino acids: CAILYQADYTF.

The CDR3: CASSLTSSGRATDTQYF. The CDR3 DNA follows: TGTGCCAGCAGCTTAACGTCTAGCGGGAGGGCGACAGATACGCAGTATTTT. This chain connects TRBV7-3 to TRBJ2-3; TRBD2 aligns across 12 bases. This CDR3 is 17 amino acids long. The germline gives CDR1 SGHTA, CDR2 FQGTGA. The V gene end was trimmed by 0 bases and the J gene end by 3 bases; junction bases not matched to a gene: 4.

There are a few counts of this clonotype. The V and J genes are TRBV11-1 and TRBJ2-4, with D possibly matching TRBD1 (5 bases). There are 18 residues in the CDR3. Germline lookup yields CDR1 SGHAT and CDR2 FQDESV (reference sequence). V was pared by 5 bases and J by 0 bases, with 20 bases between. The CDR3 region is CASSLQDTRFSAKNIQYF. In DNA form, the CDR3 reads TGTGCCAGCAGCCTCCAGGACACGCGTTTCTCAGCCAAAAACATTCAGTACTTC. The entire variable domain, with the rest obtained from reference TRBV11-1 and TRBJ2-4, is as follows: EAEVAQSPRYKITEKSQAVAFWCDPISGHATLYWYRQILGQGPELLVQFQDESVVDDSQLPKDRFSAERLKGVDSTLKIQPAELGDSAMYLCASSLQDTRFSAKNIQYFGAGTRLSVL.

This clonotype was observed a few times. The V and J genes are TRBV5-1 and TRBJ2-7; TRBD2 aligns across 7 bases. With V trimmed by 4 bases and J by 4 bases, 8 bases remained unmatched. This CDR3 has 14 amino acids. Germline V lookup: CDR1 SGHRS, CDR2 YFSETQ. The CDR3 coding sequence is TGCGCCAGCAGCCCCTGGACTAGGACGTACGAGCAGTACTTC. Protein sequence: CASSPWTRTYEQYF.

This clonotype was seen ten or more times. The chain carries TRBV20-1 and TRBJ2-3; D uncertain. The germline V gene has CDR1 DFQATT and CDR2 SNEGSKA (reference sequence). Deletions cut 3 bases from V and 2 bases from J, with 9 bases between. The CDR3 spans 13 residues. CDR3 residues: CSARRPLTDTQYF. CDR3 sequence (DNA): TGCAGTGCTAGGAGGCCGCTCACAGATACGCAGTATTTT.

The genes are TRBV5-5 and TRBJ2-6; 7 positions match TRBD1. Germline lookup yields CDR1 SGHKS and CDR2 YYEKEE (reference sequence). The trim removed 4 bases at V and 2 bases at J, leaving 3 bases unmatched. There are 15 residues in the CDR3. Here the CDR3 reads CASSTQGAGANVLTF. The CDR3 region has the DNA TGTGCCAGCAGCACTCAGGGGGCTGGGGCCAACGTCCTGACTTTC.